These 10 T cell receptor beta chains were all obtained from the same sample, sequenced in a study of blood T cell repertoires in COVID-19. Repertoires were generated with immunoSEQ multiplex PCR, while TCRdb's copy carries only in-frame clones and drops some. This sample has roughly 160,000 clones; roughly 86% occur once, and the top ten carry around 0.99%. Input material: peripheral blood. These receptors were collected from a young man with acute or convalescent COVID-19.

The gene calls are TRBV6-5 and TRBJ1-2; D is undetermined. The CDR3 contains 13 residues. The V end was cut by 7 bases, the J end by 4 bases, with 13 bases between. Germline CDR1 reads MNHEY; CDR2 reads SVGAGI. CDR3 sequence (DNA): TGTGCCAGCATTATATGGGAGAGCTATGGCTACACCTTC. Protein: CASIIWESYGYTF.

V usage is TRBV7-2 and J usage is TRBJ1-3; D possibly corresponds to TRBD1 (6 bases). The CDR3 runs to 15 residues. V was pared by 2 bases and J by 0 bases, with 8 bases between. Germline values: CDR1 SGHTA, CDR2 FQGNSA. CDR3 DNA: TGTGCCAGCAGCTTACAGGGGAGCTCTGGAAACACCATATATTTT. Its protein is CASSLQGSSGNTIYF.

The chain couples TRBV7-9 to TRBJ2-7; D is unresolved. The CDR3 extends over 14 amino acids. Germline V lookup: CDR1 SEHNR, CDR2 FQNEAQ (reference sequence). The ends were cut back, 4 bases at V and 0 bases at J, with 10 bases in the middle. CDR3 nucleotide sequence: TGTGCCAGCAGCTCGGAGAAGAGCTCCTACGAGCAGTACTTC. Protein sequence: CASSSEKSSYEQYF.

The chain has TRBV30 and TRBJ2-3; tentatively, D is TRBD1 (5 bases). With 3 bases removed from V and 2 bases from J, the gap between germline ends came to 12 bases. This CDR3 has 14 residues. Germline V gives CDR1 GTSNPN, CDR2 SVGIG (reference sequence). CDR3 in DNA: TGTGCCTGGAGCCTCTTAGGGGACACAGATACGCAGTATTTT. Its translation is CAWSLLGDTDTQYF.

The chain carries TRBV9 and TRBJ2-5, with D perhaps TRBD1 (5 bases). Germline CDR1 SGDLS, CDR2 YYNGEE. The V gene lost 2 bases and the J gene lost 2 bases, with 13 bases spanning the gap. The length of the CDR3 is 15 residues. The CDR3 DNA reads TGTGCCAGCAGCGTGACAGTGGCTTCACAAGAGACCCAGTACTTC. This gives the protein CASSVTVASQETQYF.

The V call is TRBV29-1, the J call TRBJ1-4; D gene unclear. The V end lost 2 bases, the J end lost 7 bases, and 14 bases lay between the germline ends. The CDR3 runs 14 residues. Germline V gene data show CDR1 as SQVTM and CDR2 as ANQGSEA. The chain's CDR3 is CSVELAGGGEKLFF. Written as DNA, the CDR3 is TGCAGCGTTGAATTGGCGGGAGGTGGTGAAAAACTGTTTTTT.

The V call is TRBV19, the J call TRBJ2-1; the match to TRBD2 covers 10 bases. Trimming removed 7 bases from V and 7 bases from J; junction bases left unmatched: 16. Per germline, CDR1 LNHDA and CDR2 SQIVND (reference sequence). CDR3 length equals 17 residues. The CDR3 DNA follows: TGTGCCAGTACCCTCCGGAGCGGGGGGGTTCTCCCAAATGAGCAGTTCTTC. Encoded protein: CASTLRSGGVLPNEQFF.

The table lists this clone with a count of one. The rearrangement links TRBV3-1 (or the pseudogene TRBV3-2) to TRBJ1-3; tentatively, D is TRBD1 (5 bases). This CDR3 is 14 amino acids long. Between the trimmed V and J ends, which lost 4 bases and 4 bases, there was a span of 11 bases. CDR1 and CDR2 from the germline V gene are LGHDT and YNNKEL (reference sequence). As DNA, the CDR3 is TGTGCCAGCAGCCCCTTGTGGGGCGGAAACACCATATATTTT. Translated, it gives CASSPLWGGNTIYF.

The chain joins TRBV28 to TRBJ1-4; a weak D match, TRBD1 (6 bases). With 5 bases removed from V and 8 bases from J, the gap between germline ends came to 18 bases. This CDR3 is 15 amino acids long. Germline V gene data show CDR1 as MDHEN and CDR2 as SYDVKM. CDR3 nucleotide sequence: TGTGCCAGCAGTGCGCCAGGGGCCTTAAACGAAAAACTGTTTTTT. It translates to CASSAPGALNEKLFF.

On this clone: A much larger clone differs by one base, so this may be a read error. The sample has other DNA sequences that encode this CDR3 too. As DNA, the CDR3 is TGTGCCAGTAGCAACAGACAGGGTATGAACACTGAAGCTTTCTTT. This encodes CASSNRQGMNTEAFF. This rearrangement joins TRBV7-6 to TRBJ1-1; 7 bases fit TRBD1. J gave up 0 bases and V 9 bases, and 10 bases lay outside the gene matches. This CDR3 comprises 15 residues. CDR1 SGHVS and CDR2 FNYEAQ come from the germline V gene. Filled out from reference TRBV7-6 and TRBJ1-1, the complete variable domain reads GAGVSQSPRYKVTKRGQDVALRCDPISGHVSLYWYRQALGQGPEFLTYFNYEAQQDKSGLPNDRFSAERPEGSISTLTIQRTEQRDSAMYRCASSNRQGMNTEAFFGQGTRLTVV.